Listed below are T cell receptor beta chains from one sample, sequenced in a study of cytomegalovirus exposure and HLA in healthy donors. The data were produced by immunoSEQ multiplex PCR, yet TCRdb's version contains in-frame clones alone and is incomplete. Of over 150,000 clones detected, roughly four fifths appear once; the ten largest clones hold 1.5% to 2%. What was sequenced was PBMCs. These receptors were taken from a man aged 50 to 59 in good health and CMV-seronegative. CDR3s include the opening cysteine and the closing phenylalanine or tryptophan. The D gene is left open where the match is weak. Not all rows give a size; the values are once, few, many and, for expanded clones, a class.

TRBV7-3	NA	TRBJ1-1	13	once	CASLDRANTEAFF	TGTGCCAGCTTGGACAGAGCGAACACTGAAGCTTTCTTT
TRBV6-1	NA	TRBJ1-1	11	NA	CASSYIAEAFF	TGTGCCAGCAGTTACATCGCTGAAGCTTTCTTT
TRBV5-1	TRBD1	TRBJ2-7	12	NA	CASSPTTGVQYF	TGCGCCAGCAGCCCTACTACAGGGGTGCAGTACTTC
TRBV5-8	NA	TRBJ2-1	12	NA	CASSLVTNFPFF	TGTGCCAGCAGCTTAGTGACAAACTTTCCGTTCTTC
TRBV19	TRBD1	TRBJ2-5	14	NA	CASRDRGHKETQYF	TGTGCCAGTAGGGACAGGGGGCATAAAGAGACCCAGTACTTC
TRBV28	TRBD1	TRBJ1-3	14	NA	CASSWTGDGNTIYF	TGTGCCAGCAGTTGGACAGGGGACGGAAACACCATATATTTT
TRBV9	NA	TRBJ2-5	16	NA	CASSVAPSGARETQYF	TGTGCCAGCAGCGTAGCCCCGAGTGGGGCTCGTGAGACCCAGTACTTC
TRBV7-9	NA	TRBJ2-2	16	NA	CASSLGVVLNTGELFF	TGTGCCAGCAGCTTAGGAGTTGTTTTAAACACCGGGGAGCTGTTTTTT
TRBV4-1	TRBD1	TRBJ1-4	15	NA	CASSQAGTGGEKLFF	TGCGCCAGCAGCCAAGCCGGGACAGGCGGCGAAAAACTGTTTTTT
TRBV6-5	NA	TRBJ2-7	15	NA	CASSYSGATSYEQYF	TGTGCCAGCAGTTACTCAGGAGCAACCTCCTACGAGCAGTACTTC
TRBV5-6	TRBD1	TRBJ2-2	16	few	CASSFGDRSNTGELFF	TGTGCCAGCAGCTTCGGGGACAGGTCGAACACCGGGGAGCTGTTTTTT
TRBV30	TRBD1	TRBJ2-3	15	NA	CAWSGRDRGTDTQYF	TGTGCCTGGAGCGGGAGGGACAGGGGAACAGATACGCAGTATTTT
TRBV28	NA	TRBJ1-1	13	NA	CASSFGGNTEAFF	TGTGCCAGCAGTTTCGGGGGAAACACTGAAGCTTTCTTT
TRBV9	NA	TRBJ1-2	14	NA	CASRAYTGAWGYTF	TGTGCCAGCAGAGCTTACACTGGGGCGTGGGGCTACACCTTC
TRBV19	TRBD1	TRBJ1-1	15	NA	CASRWDRGRNTEAFF	TGTGCCAGTAGGTGGGACAGGGGACGAAACACTGAAGCTTTCTTT
TRBV18	TRBD2	TRBJ2-5	13	few	CASSRTSGETQYF	TGTGCCAGCTCCCGTACTAGCGGGGAGACCCAGTACTTC
TRBV7-3	TRBD2	TRBJ2-7	13	NA	CASRLGGSYEQYF	TGTGCCAGCAGGTTGGGAGGGTCCTACGAGCAGTACTTC
TRBV7-7	NA	TRBJ2-7	13	NA	CASSKGQPYEQYF	TGTGCTAGCAGTAAAGGACAGCCCTACGAGCAGTACTTC
TRBV14	NA	TRBJ1-1	14	few	CASSQAGMNTEAFF	TGTGCCAGCAGCCAAGCAGGGATGAACACTGAAGCTTTCTTT
TRBV9	NA	TRBJ1-3	16	NA	CASSVGSGYSGNTIYF	TGTGCCAGCAGCGTAGGATCAGGGTACTCTGGAAACACCATATATTTT
TRBV7-2	NA	TRBJ1-4	14	NA	CASSFFATNEKLFF	TGTGCCAGCAGCTTCTTTGCAACTAATGAAAAACTGTTTTTT
TRBV14	NA	TRBJ2-2	16	NA	CASPMGSGDNTGELFF	TGTGCCAGCCCCATGGGGAGCGGAGATAACACCGGGGAGCTGTTTTTT
TRBV6-6	NA	TRBJ1-6	14	NA	CASRGLRESSPLHF	TGTGCCAGCAGAGGGTTACGGGAAAGTTCACCCCTCCACTTT
TRBV11-2	TRBD1	TRBJ2-5	14	NA	CASSPGQGEETQYF	TGTGCCAGCAGCCCGGGACAGGGGGAAGAGACCCAGTACTTC
TRBV29-1	TRBD1	TRBJ2-7	12	NA	CSVGQVVGEQYF	TGCAGCGTGGGACAGGTGGTAGGCGAGCAGTACTTC
TRBV29-1	NA	TRBJ2-7	12	NA	CSVVADSYEQYF	TGCAGCGTTGTGGCCGACTCCTACGAGCAGTACTTC
TRBV5-1	TRBD2	TRBJ2-5	19	NA	CASSLTPLGAGGRRETQYF	TGCGCCAGCAGCTTGACCCCCCTAGGCGCGGGGGGGCGCAGGGAGACCCAGTACTTC
TRBV27	TRBD1	TRBJ2-3	16	NA	CASSLIGTGLLGTQYF	TGTGCCAGCAGTTTAATAGGGACAGGTTTACTTGGTACGCAGTATTTT
TRBV4-3	TRBD1	TRBJ1-6	16	NA	CASSTDRGDYNSPLHF	TGCGCCAGCAGCACGGACAGGGGAGACTATAATTCACCCCTCCACTTT